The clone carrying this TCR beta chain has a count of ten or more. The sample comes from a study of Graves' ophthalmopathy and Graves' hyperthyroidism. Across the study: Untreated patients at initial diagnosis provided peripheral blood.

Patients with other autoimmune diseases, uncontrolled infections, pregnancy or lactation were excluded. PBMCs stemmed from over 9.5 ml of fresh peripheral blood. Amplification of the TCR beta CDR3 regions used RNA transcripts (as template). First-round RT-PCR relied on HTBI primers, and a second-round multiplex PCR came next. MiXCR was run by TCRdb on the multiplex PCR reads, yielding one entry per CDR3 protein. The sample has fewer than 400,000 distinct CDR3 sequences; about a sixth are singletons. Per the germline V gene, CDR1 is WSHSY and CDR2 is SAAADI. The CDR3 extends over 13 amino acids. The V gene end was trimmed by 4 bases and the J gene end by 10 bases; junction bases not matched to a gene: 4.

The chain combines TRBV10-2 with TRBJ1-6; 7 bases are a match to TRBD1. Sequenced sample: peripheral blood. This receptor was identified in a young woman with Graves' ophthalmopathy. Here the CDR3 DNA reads TGCGCCAGCAGTGGACAGGGTAGCTCACCCCTCCACTTT. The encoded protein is CASSGQGSSPLHF.